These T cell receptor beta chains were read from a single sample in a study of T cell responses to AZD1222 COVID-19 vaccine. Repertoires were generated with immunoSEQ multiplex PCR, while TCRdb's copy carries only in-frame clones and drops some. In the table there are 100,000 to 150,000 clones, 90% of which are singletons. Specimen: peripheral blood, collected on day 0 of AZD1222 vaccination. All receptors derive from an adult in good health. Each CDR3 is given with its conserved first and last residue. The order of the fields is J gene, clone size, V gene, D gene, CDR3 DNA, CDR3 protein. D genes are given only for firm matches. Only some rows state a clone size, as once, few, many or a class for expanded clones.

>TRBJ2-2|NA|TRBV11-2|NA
TGTGCCAGCAGCTCGCTCTCACCGGGGTCCGGGGAGCTGTTTTTT
CASSSLSPGSGELFF
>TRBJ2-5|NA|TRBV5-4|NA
TGTGCCAGCAGCCCGGACGGACAAGAGACCCAGTACTTC
CASSPDGQETQYF
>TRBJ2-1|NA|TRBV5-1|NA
TGCGCCAGCAGCCGGGACGGCTTGACCGACGGCAATGAGCAGTTCTTC
CASSRDGLTDGNEQFF
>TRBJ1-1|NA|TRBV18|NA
TGTGCCAGCTCGCCGACAGGAGAGAACACTGAAGCTTTCTTT
CASSPTGENTEAFF
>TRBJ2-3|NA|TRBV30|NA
TGTGCCTGGAGTGGGTCCACAGATACGCAGTATTTT
CAWSGSTDTQYF
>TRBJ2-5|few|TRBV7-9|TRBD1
TGTGCCAGCAGCTTAGTGGGACAGACCCTCCAAGAGACCCAGTACTTC
CASSLVGQTLQETQYF
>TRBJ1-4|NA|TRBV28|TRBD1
TGTGCCAGCAGCCCAGGACAGGGTCATGAAAAACTGTTTTTT
CASSPGQGHEKLFF
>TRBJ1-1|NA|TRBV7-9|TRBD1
TGTGCCAGCAGCCTCCGGGACAGGGGGCTGCAAATAACTGAAGCTTTCTTT
CASSLRDRGLQITEAFF
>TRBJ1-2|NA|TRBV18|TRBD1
TGTGCCAGCTCACCCACCCAACTTGGGGGACAGGGGCGAGGCTACACCTTC
CASSPTQLGGQGRGYTF
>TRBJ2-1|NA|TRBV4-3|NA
TGCGCCAGCAGCCAAGATGAACGGGCGAATGAGCAGTTCTTC
CASSQDERANEQFF
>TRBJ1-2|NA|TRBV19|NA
TGTGCCAGTAGTCTGGGACTGGGAATCGACTATGGCTACACCTTC
CASSLGLGIDYGYTF
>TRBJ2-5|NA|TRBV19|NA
TGTGCCAGTGGACAGCAAAAAGAGACCCAGTACTTC
CASGQQKETQYF
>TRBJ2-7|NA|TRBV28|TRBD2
TGTGCCAGCAGTTCTCCGGGGGGGGGCTTATCCTACGAGCAGTACTTC
CASSSPGGGLSYEQYF
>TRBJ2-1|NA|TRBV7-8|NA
TGTGCCAGCAGCACGGACTACTACAATGAGCAGTTCTTC
CASSTDYYNEQFF
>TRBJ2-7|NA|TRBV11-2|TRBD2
TGTGCCAGCAGCGGGACTAGCGGTGCCTACGAGCAGTACTTC
CASSGTSGAYEQYF
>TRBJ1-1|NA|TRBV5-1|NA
TGCGCCAGCAGCCCAGGGCCTTACACTGAAGCTTTCTTT
CASSPGPYTEAFF
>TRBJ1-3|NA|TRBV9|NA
TGTGCCAGCAGCGTAGACGTCCGTACTACTTCTGGAAACACCATATATTTT
CASSVDVRTTSGNTIYF
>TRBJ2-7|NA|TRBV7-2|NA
TGTGCCAGCAGCTTAAGAGTGGCGGGAAGCTCCTACGAGCAGTACTTC
CASSLRVAGSSYEQYF
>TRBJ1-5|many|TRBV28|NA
TGTGCCAGCAGTTCCCCGACACCAGACCCTAATCAGCCCCAGCATTTT
CASSSPTPDPNQPQHF
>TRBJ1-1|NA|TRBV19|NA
TGTGCCAGTAGTATAGGGGGCACAGCTTTCAACACTGAAGCTTTCTTT
CASSIGGTAFNTEAFF
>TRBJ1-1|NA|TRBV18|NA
TGTGCCAGCTCACCACAGGGGTTGGTCACTGAAGCTTTCTTT
CASSPQGLVTEAFF
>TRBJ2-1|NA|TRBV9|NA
TGTGCCAGCAGCGTAGTTGGCATGTCCTACAATGAGCAGTTCTTC
CASSVVGMSYNEQFF
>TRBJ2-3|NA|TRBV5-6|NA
TGTGCCAGCAGCTTAGACAGGACTAGCACAGATACGCAGTATTTT
CASSLDRTSTDTQYF
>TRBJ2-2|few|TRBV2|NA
TGTGCCAGCAGCGACCGCTCCCTCGGGGAGCTGTTTTTT
CASSDRSLGELFF
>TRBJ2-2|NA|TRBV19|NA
TGTGCCAGTAGGGGGGGAGGTGACACCGGGGAGCTGTTTTTT
CASRGGGDTGELFF
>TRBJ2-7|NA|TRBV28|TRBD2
TGTGCCAGCAGCACGGGATCTAGCGGGAGCTCCTACGAGCAGTACTTC
CASSTGSSGSSYEQYF
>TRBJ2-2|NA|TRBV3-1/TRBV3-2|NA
TGTGCCAGCAGCCAAGCTTCGAACACCGGGGAGCTGTTTTTT
CASSQASNTGELFF
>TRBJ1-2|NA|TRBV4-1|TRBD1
TGCGCCAGCAGCCAAGTCCAGGACAGGTTTGGCTATGGCTACACCTTC
CASSQVQDRFGYGYTF
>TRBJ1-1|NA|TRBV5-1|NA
TGCGCCAGCAGCTTGGGGGCAGGTGGGGTGTTGAACACTGAAGCTTTCTTT
CASSLGAGGVLNTEAFF